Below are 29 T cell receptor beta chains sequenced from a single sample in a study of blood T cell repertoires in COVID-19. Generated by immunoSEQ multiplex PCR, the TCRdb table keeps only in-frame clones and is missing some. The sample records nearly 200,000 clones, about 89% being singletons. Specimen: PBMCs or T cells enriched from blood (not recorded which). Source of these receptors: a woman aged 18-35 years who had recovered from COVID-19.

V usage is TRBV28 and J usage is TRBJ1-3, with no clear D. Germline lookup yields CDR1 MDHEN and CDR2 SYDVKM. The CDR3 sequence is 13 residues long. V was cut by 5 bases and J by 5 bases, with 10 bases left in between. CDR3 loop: CASSPFSRNTIYF. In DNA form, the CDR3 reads TGTGCCAGCAGTCCCTTTAGCCGAAACACCATATATTTT. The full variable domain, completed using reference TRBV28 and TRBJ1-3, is DVKVTQSSRYLVKRTGEKVFLECVQDMDHENMFWYRQDPGLGLRLIYFSYDVKMKEKGDIPEGYSVSREKKERFSLILESASTNQTSMYLCASSPFSRNTIYFGEGSWLTVV.

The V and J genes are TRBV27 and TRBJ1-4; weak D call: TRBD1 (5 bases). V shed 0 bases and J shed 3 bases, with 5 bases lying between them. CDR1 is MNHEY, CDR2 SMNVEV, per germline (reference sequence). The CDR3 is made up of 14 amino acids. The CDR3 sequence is CASSLSTANEKLFF. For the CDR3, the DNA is TGTGCCAGCAGTTTATCGACAGCTAATGAAAAACTGTTTTTT.

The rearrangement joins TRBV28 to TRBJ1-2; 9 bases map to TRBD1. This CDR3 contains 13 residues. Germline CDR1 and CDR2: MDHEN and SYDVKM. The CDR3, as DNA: TGTGCATCACGACCGGGACAGGGAGGGGGCTACACCTTC. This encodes CASRPGQGGGYTF.

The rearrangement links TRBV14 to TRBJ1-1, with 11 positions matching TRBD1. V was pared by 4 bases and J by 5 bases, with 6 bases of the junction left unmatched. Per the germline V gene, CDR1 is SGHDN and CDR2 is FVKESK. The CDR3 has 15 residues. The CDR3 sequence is CASSLRDRGYTEAFF. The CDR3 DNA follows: TGTGCCAGCAGCCTACGGGACAGGGGGTATACTGAAGCTTTCTTT.

CDR3 loop: CATSGENQPQHF. The CDR3 nucleotides are TGTGCCACCTCGGGGGAGAATCAGCCCCAGCATTTT. This chain links TRBV7-9 with TRBJ1-5, with D possibly being TRBD1 (5 bases). The V gene lost 10 bases and the J gene lost 4 bases, with 11 bases spanning the gap. Germline CDR1 and CDR2: SEHNR and FQNEAQ (reference sequence). The CDR3 has 12 amino acids.

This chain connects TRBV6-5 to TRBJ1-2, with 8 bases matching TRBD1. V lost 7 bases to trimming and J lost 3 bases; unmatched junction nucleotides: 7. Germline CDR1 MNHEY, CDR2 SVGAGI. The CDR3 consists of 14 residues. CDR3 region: CASKTGTGHYGYTF. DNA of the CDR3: TGTGCCAGCAAAACCGGGACAGGCCACTATGGCTACACCTTC.

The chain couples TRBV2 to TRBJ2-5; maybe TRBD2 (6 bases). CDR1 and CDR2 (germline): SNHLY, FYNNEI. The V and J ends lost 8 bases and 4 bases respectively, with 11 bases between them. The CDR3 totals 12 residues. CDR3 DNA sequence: TGTGCCAGCCAAACCGGGGGAGAGACCCAGTACTTC. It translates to CASQTGGETQYF.

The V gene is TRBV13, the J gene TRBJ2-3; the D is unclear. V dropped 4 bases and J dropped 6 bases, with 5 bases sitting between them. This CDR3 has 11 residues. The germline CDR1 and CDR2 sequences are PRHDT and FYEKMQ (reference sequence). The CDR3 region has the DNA TGTGCCAGCAGCTCTCGGGATACGCAGTATTTT. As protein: CASSSRDTQYF.

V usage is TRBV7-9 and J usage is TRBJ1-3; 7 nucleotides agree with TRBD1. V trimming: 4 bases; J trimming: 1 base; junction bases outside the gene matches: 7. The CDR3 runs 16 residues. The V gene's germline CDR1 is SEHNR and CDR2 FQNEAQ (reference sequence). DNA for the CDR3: TGTGCCAGCAGCTCTCAGACAGGGTTGTCTGGAAACACCATATATTTT. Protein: CASSSQTGLSGNTIYF.

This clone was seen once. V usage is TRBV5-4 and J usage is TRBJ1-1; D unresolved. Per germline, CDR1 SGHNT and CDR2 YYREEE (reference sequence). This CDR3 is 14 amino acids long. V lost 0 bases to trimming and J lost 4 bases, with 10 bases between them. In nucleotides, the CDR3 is TGTGCCAGCAGCTTGGCCGGGTTCGGCACTGAAGCTTTCTTT. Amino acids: CASSLAGFGTEAFF.

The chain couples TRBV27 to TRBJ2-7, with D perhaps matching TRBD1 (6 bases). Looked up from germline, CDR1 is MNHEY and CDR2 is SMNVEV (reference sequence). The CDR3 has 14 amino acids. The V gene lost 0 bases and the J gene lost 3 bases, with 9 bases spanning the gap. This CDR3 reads CASSLSGTHYEQYF. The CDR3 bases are TGTGCCAGCAGTTTATCGGGGACACACTACGAGCAGTACTTC.

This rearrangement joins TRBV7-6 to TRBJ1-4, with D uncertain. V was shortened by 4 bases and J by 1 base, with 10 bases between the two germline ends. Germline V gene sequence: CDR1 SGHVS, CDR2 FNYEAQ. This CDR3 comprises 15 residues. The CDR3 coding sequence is TGTGCCAGCAGCTCCCTCAGTGGAACTAATGAAAAACTGTTTTTT. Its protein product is CASSSLSGTNEKLFF.

The CDR3 DNA follows: TGCGCCAGCAGCCGACAGGGGGTGAACACTGAAGCTTTCTTT. Translation gives CASSRQGVNTEAFF. This chain connects TRBV5-1 to TRBJ1-1; 9 positions agree with TRBD1. Germline values: CDR1 SGHRS, CDR2 YFSETQ. There are 14 residues in the CDR3. Trimming at V came to 4 bases and at J to 0 bases, leaving 1 base not matched to a gene.

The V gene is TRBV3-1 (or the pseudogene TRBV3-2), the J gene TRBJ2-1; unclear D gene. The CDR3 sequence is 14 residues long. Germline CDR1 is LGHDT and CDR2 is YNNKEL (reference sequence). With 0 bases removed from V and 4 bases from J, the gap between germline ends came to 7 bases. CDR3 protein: CASSQDYSYNEQFF. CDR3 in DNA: TGTGCCAGCAGCCAAGATTACAGTTACAATGAGCAGTTCTTC.

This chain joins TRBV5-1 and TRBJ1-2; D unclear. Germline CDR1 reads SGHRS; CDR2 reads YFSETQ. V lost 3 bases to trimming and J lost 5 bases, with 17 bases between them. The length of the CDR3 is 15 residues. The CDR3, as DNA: TGCGCCAGCAGCTCACGACTCGGCTCTGAGTATGGCTACACCTTC. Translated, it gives CASSSRLGSEYGYTF.

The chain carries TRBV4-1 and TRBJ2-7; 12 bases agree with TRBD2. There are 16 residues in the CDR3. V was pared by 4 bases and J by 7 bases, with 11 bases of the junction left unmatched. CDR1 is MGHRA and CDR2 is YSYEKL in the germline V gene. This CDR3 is CASSRLTSGGPLEQYF. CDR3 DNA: TGCGCCAGCAGCCGTTTAACTAGCGGGGGGCCCTTGGAGCAGTACTTC.

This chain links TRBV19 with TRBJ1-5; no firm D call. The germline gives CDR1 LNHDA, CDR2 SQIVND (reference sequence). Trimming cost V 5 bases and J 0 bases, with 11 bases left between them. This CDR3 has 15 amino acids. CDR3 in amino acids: CASSPEPYSNQPQHF. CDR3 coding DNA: TGTGCCAGTAGTCCCGAGCCGTATAGCAATCAGCCCCAGCATTTT.

CDR3 sequence reads: CASSQVISGGGEQETQYF. CDR3 nucleotide sequence: TGCGCCAGCAGCCAAGTCATTTCGGGAGGGGGAGAGCAAGAGACCCAGTACTTC. This rearrangement joins TRBV4-1 to TRBJ2-5; 8 nucleotides line up with TRBD2. J gave up 2 bases and V 1 base, and 12 bases lay outside the gene matches. Germline V lookup: CDR1 MGHRA, CDR2 YSYEKL. This CDR3 is built from 18 residues.

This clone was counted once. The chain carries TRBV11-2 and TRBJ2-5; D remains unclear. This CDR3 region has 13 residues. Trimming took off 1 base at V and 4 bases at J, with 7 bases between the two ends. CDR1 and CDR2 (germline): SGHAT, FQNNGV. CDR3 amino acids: CASSLVLVETQYF. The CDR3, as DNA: TGTGCCAGCAGCTTAGTTCTTGTAGAGACCCAGTACTTC. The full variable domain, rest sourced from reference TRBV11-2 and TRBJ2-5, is EAGVAQSPRYKIIEKRQSVAFWCNPISGHATLYWYQQILGQGPKLLIQFQNNGVVDDSQLPKDRFSAERLKGVDSTLKIQPAKLEDSAVYLCASSLVLVETQYFGPGTRLLVL.

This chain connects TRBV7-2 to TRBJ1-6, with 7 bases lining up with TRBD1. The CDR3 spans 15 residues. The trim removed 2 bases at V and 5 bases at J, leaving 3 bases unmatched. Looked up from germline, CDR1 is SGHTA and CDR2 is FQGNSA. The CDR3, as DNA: TGTGCCAGCAGCTTACTTGGGACAGATAATTCACCCCTCCACTTT. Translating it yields CASSLLGTDNSPLHF.

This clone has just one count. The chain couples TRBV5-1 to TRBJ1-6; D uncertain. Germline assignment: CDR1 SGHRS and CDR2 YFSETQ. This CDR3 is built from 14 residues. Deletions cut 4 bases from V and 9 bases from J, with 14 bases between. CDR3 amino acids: CASSQALAGSPLHF. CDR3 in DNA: TGCGCCAGCAGCCAGGCCCTTGCGGGTTCACCCCTCCACTTT.

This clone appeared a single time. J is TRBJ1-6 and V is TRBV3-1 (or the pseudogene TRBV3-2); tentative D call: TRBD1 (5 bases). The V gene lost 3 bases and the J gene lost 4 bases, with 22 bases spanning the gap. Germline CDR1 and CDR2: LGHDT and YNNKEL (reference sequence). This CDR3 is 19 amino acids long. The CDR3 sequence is CASSHAAFRGSTYNSPLHF. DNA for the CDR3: TGTGCCAGCAGCCATGCAGCGTTTCGGGGGTCTACTTATAATTCACCCCTCCACTTT.

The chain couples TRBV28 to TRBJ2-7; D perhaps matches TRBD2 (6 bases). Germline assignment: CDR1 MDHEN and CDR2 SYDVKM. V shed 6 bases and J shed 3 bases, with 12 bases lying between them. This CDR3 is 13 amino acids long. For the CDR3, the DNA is TGTGCCAGCAGCTCCGGGAGCATCTACGAGCAGTACTTC. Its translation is CASSSGSIYEQYF.

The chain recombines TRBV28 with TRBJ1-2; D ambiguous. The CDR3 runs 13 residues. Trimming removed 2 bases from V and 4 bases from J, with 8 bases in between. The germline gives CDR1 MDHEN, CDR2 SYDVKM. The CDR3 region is CASSLGGLYGYTF. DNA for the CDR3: TGTGCCAGCAGTTTAGGAGGGCTCTATGGCTACACCTTC.

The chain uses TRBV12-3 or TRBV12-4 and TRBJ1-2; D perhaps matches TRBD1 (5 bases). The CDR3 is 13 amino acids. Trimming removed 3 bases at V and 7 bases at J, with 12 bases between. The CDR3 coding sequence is TGTGCCAGCAGTTTTGGGGGGGTCGGTGGCTACACCTTC. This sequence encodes CASSFGGVGGYTF.

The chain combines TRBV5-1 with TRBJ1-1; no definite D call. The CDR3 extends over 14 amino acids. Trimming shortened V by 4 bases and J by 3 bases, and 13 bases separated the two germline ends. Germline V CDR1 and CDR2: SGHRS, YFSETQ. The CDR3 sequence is CASSRTGKDTEAFF. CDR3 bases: TGCGCCAGCAGCAGGACCGGGAAAGACACTGAAGCTTTCTTT.

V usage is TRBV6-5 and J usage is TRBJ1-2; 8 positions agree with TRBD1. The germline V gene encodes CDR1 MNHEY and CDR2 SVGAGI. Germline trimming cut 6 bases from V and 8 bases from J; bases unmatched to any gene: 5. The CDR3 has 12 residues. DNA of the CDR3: TGTGCCAGCAGGGACAGGGTGGGGGGCTACACCTTC. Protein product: CASRDRVGGYTF.

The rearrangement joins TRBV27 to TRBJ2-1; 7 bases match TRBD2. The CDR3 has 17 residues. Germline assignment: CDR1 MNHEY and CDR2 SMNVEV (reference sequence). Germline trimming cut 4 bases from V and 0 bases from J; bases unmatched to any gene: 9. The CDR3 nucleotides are TGTGCCAGCAGTTCACCGGGAGGTGGGGGCTCCTACAATGAGCAGTTCTTC. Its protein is CASSSPGGGGSYNEQFF.

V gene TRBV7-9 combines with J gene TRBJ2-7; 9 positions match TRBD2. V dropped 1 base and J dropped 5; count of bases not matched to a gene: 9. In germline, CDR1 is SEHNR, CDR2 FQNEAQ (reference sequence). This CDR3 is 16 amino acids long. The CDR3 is CASSLVGGLAAHEQYF. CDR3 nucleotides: TGTGCCAGCAGCTTAGTGGGGGGACTAGCCGCCCACGAGCAGTACTTC.